The source of this TCR beta chain is a study of T cell changes during pregnancy in multiple sclerosis. Method: immunoSEQ multiplex PCR; TCRdb's copy keeps in-frame clones and lacks some. The sample has about 70,000 clones, approximately 94% seen once. Sequences were derived from peripheral blood, sampled in the third trimester of pregnancy. The TCR comes from a female donor with multiple sclerosis, enrolled in a pregnancy study.

The CDR3 here is CASSYSHRGGRDTQYF. The CDR3 bases are TGTGCCAGCAGTTACTCCCACAGGGGGGGAAGAGATACGCAGTATTTT. This rearrangement joins TRBV6-5 to TRBJ2-3; perhaps TRBD1 as D (8 bases). Germline V gives CDR1 MNHEY, CDR2 SVGAGI. This CDR3 has 16 residues. V shed 0 bases and J shed 5 bases, with 15 bases lying between them.